The following is a T cell receptor beta chain sequence with its context. Its target is unknown. Only healthy Caucasians were enrolled as donors. The data are from a study of identical twins. Study-wide results and limits: Weaker excess sharing between twins was seen in beta out-of-frame sequences. Twin-shared out-of-frame alpha sequences showed excess low generation probability.

The CDR3 consists of 11 residues. Germline assignment: CDR1 SQVTM and CDR2 ANQGSEA. TCRdb reprocessed the 5' RACE reads with MiXCR, giving one entry per CDR3 protein. The sample contains 1.5 million or so distinct CDR3 sequences, around 29% of which appear only once. This clonotype was obtained from a newborn girl in good health. V and J are TRBV29-1 and TRBJ2-4; D gene uncertain. The DNA matches TRBJ2-7 better at its end, which makes the J call doubtful. Input material: cord blood. The CDR3, as DNA: TGCAGCGTTGCCGGGTCCAACGAGCAGTACTTC. This gives the protein CSVAGSNEQYF.